One sample yielded the 2 T cell receptor beta chains listed below, sequenced in a study of T cell responses to AZD1222 COVID-19 vaccine. The table came from immunoSEQ multiplex PCR; TCRdb's copy has only in-frame clones and leaves some out. This sample has around 150,000 clones, with about 93% found just once. The material was peripheral blood, obtained 28 days after the second AZD1222 dose. The receptors come from an adult who received the AZD1222 COVID-19 vaccine.

The chain has TRBV7-2 and TRBJ2-1; TRBD2 matches at 8 bases. Germline V gene data show CDR1 as SGHTA and CDR2 as FQGNSA. Unmatched junction bases numbered 10, after V lost 8 bases and J lost 4 bases. The CDR3 covers 15 residues. The CDR3 sequence is CASSEAGGFYNEQFF. The CDR3 bases are TGTGCCAGCTCGGAGGCGGGGGGATTTTACAATGAGCAGTTCTTC.

The chain is built from TRBV2 and TRBJ1-2; the D is unclear. V lost 4 bases and J lost 2, with 8 bases in between. Germline loops: CDR1 SNHLY, CDR2 FYNNEI. The CDR3 length is 13 residues. The CDR3 DNA reads as TGTGCCAGCAGTGGGGCCAGAAACTATGGCTACACCTTC. This codes for CASSGARNYGYTF.